The rows below give T cell receptor beta chains drawn from one sample of a study of cytomegalovirus exposure and HLA in healthy donors. Assay: immunoSEQ multiplex PCR; the TCRdb copy retains only in-frame clones and omits some. This table has about 140,000 clones, 73% appearing once. Sequenced material: PBMCs. These receptor sequences come from a woman in her 40s in good health and CMV-seronegative. Both conserved end residues are part of each CDR3. Each record gives: V gene, clone size, J gene, D gene, CDR3 protein, CDR3 DNA. The D gene is left open where the match is weak. For some rows the clone size is stated as once, few or many, or as a class when expanded; others skip it.

TRBV30	NA	TRBJ2-1	NA	CAWSELAGPSYNEQFF	TGTGCCTGGAGTGAACTGGCGGGCCCCTCCTACAATGAGCAGTTCTTC
TRBV5-5	NA	TRBJ2-3	TRBD1	CASSRLGQSTDTQYF	TGTGCCAGCAGCCGACTGGGACAGAGCACAGATACGCAGTATTTT
TRBV27	NA	TRBJ1-6	NA	CASSRLQGSVFSPLHF	TGTGCCAGCAGCCGATTACAGGGATCGGTATTTTCACCCCTCCACTTT
TRBV11-3	few	TRBJ1-1	TRBD1	CASSLRQGSSKAFF	TGTGCCAGCAGCCTAAGACAGGGATCCTCCAAAGCTTTCTTT
TRBV23-1	NA	TRBJ1-3	NA	CASSQPPDMISGNTIYF	TGCGCCAGCAGTCAACCCCCCGACATGATCTCTGGAAACACCATATATTTT
TRBV4-2	NA	TRBJ1-2	TRBD1	CASSPGQGGEANYGYTF	TGTGCCAGCAGCCCGGGACAGGGGGGAGAAGCTAACTATGGCTACACCTTC
TRBV7-9	NA	TRBJ1-1	NA	CASSPRPRRAVNEAFF	TGTGCCAGCAGCCCACGGCCTCGGAGGGCCGTTAATGAAGCTTTCTTT
TRBV5-4	NA	TRBJ2-3	TRBD2	CATKAGGADTQYF	TGTGCCACCAAAGCGGGGGGGGCAGATACGCAGTATTTT
TRBV9	few	TRBJ1-4	NA	CASSVGGTTNEKLFF	TGTGCCAGCAGCGTGGGGGGGACAACTAATGAAAAACTGTTTTTT
TRBV27	once	TRBJ2-1	TRBD1	CASRTGGVSYNEQFF	TGTGCCAGCAGGACAGGGGGGGTCTCCTACAATGAGCAGTTCTTC
TRBV7-7	NA	TRBJ1-1	TRBD1	CASSPRTGGNTEAFF	TGTGCTAGCAGCCCCCGGACAGGGGGGAACACTGAAGCTTTCTTT
TRBV2	NA	TRBJ1-2	TRBD1	CASSETAGQEHF	TGTGCCAGCAGTGAAACTGCGGGACAGGAGCACTTC
TRBV6-5	few	TRBJ2-7	NA	CASSPPGTYEQYF	TGTGCCAGCAGTCCCCCGGGGACCTACGAGCAGTACTTC
TRBV2	few	TRBJ1-5	TRBD1	CASRPTGTESLQHF	TGTGCCAGCAGGCCCACCGGGACAGAGAGCCTCCAGCATTTT
TRBV4-2	NA	TRBJ1-2	NA	CASSQERTRGSDGYTF	TGTGCCAGCAGCCAAGAACGGACCAGGGGATCGGATGGCTACACCTTC
TRBV5-4	NA	TRBJ1-1	TRBD1	CASSVGQGVTEAFF	TGTGCCAGCAGCGTGGGACAGGGGGTCACTGAAGCTTTCTTT
TRBV7-9	NA	TRBJ1-1	TRBD1	CASSQGGDGTEAFF	TGTGCCAGCAGCCAGGGGGGCGACGGCACTGAAGCTTTCTTT
TRBV5-6	NA	TRBJ1-2	NA	CASSPFSGSLYGYTF	TGTGCCAGCAGCCCCTTTTCGGGGTCTCTTTATGGCTACACCTTC
TRBV9	few	TRBJ1-3	NA	CASSAGAPGNTIYF	TGTGCCAGCTCAGCGGGGGCTCCAGGAAACACCATATATTTT
TRBV28	NA	TRBJ1-1	NA	CASSRQAAVAFF	TGTGCCAGCAGTAGACAGGCGGCTGTGGCTTTCTTT
TRBV6-6	NA	TRBJ2-3	NA	CASSYSNRRDTQYF	TGTGCCAGCAGTTACTCGAATCGCCGGGATACGCAGTATTTT
TRBV7-9	NA	TRBJ2-3	NA	CASSFDTRTDTQYF	TGTGCCAGCAGCTTTGATACTCGCACAGATACGCAGTATTTT
TRBV2	few	TRBJ1-6	NA	CASSDKRNNSPLHF	TGTGCCAGCAGTGATAAGCGGAACAATTCACCCCTCCACTTT
TRBV4-3	NA	TRBJ2-1	NA	CASSQFVAGTLNEQFF	TGCGCCAGCAGCCAATTTGTTGCGGGAACCCTTAATGAGCAGTTCTTC
TRBV5-4	NA	TRBJ1-4	TRBD1	CASSPGQYEKLFF	TGTGCCAGCAGCCCGGGACAGTATGAAAAACTGTTTTTT
TRBV19	NA	TRBJ1-1	NA	CASSNSMNTEAFF	TGTGCCAGTTCCAACAGCATGAACACTGAAGCTTTCTTT
TRBV7-9	NA	TRBJ1-5	NA	CSSTRFDGLRGSNQPQHF	TGTTCCAGCACGCGTTTCGACGGTCTCCGGGGGAGCAATCAGCCCCAGCATTTT
TRBV5-1	NA	TRBJ2-7	NA	CASDPGGTIHEQYF	TGCGCCAGCGACCCAGGGGGGACCATCCACGAGCAGTACTTC
TRBV4-1	NA	TRBJ1-5	NA	CASSQGLTGWGSNQPQHF	TGCGCCAGCAGCCAAGGACTGACAGGATGGGGGAGCAATCAGCCCCAGCATTTT
TRBV11-2	few	TRBJ1-1	NA	CASSTRQSEAFF	TGTGCCAGCAGCACCAGACAATCTGAAGCTTTCTTT